The rows below give T cell receptor beta chains drawn from one sample of a study of T cells in Graves' hyperthyroidism and ophthalmopathy. TCRdb redid the calling of the multiplex PCR reads with MiXCR, one entry per CDR3 protein. Counted here are nearly 250,000 distinct CDR3 sequences, about a sixth occurring once; the ten biggest clones make up around 30%. Specimen: blood. The receptor set was obtained from a woman aged 18-30 years with Graves' ophthalmopathy. CDR3s include the opening cysteine and the closing phenylalanine or tryptophan. Each record gives: V gene, clone size, D gene, J gene, CDR3 DNA, CDR3 protein. The D gene is left open where the match is weak. Size is stated for part of the rows, as once, few or many counts, or as a class when the clone is expanded.

TRBV27	many	NA	TRBJ2-7	TGTGCCAGCAGTCCGTCCGATCCGGGACTGAGGGAGCAGTACTTC	CASSPSDPGLREQYF
TRBV28	many	TRBD1	TRBJ2-5	TGTGCCAGCAGTTCCAGGGACAGCGGCGCGACCCAGTACTTC	CASSSRDSGATQYF
TRBV3-1	NA	NA	TRBJ1-1	TGTGCCAGCAGCCCATTGGGGACAACTAACACTGAAGCTTTCTTT	CASSPLGTTNTEAFF
TRBV3-1	NA	NA	TRBJ2-5	TGTGCCAGCAGCCAAGCTGGGGGGACTCAAGAGACCCAGTACTTC	CASSQAGGTQETQYF
TRBV20-1	NA	TRBD1	TRBJ2-7	TGCAGTGCCGAGGACAGGGTCTCGAGCGAGCAGTACTTC	CSAEDRVSSEQYF
TRBV7-9	many	NA	TRBJ1-5	TGTGCCAGCAGCTTTAATACGAATCAGCCCCAGCATTTT	CASSFNTNQPQHF
TRBV6-2/TRBV6-3	many	TRBD2	TRBJ2-1	TGTGCCAGCAGTGGCCGTCGACTAGCGGGGGGGAGCAATGAGCAGTTCTTC	CASSGRRLAGGSNEQFF
TRBV4-3	NA	NA	TRBJ1-2	TGCGCCAGCAGCCAAGATGGAAGGGCTAACTATGGCTACACCTTC	CASSQDGRANYGYTF
TRBV19	many	TRBD1	TRBJ2-7	TGTGCCAGTAGTATGATACAGGGGGCGGCCTACGAGCAGTACTTC	CASSMIQGAAYEQYF
TRBV10-1	many	NA	TRBJ2-2	TGCGCCAGCGACGACGGGACCCCGGGGCCCGGGGAGCTGTTTTTT	CASDDGTPGPGELFF
TRBV6-2/TRBV6-3	NA	NA	TRBJ1-2	TGTGCCAGCAGCGTAGATGGCAGGGTAGTCTCTGGCTACACCTTC	CASSVDGRVVSGYTF
TRBV6-1	many	NA	TRBJ1-2	TGTGCCAGCAGTTCAAACCGGGAGGCTCTTCGGGGCTATGGCTACACCTTC	CASSSNREALRGYGYTF
TRBV10-3	many	NA	TRBJ2-7	TGTGCCATCAGGACCCGAACAGGGGCGGGGGAGCAGTACTTC	CAIRTRTGAGEQYF
TRBV4-2	many	NA	TRBJ2-3	TGTGCCAGCAGCCCCGAGGGTAGAACAGGCACAGATACGCAGTATTTT	CASSPEGRTGTDTQYF
TRBV7-8	many	TRBD1	TRBJ2-7	TGTGCCAGCAGCCTTGGGACAGGGGGGGTGAGTTCCTACGAGCAGTACTTC	CASSLGTGGVSSYEQYF
TRBV5-1	NA	TRBD1	TRBJ2-5	TGCGCCAGCACCTTGGGGGGGACAGGGAGAGAGACCCAGTACTTC	CASTLGGTGRETQYF
TRBV15	many	TRBD1	TRBJ1-2	TGTGCCACCAGCAGAGATCGGAACAGGGGAGGTGGCTACACCTTC	CATSRDRNRGGGYTF
TRBV28	many	NA	TRBJ2-1	TGTGCCAGCAGAACTTATTACAATGAGCAGTTCTTC	CASRTYYNEQFF
TRBV27	NA	NA	TRBJ2-1	TGTGCCAGCAGTTTACGGGGTGGGTCCTACAATGAGCAGTCCTTC	CASSLRGGSYNEQSF
TRBV9	many	NA	TRBJ2-7	TGTGCCAGCAGCGTAGCAGGGGATGCCCTCCCTACCTACGAGCAGTACTTC	CASSVAGDALPTYEQYF
TRBV27	many	NA	TRBJ1-6	TGTGCCAGCAGTATGAGGGGGACACCCCTCCACTTT	CASSMRGTPLHF
TRBV20-1	many	TRBD2	TRBJ2-2	TGCAGTGCTCATGGGACTAGCGGGGTCAACACCGGGGAGCTGTTTTTT	CSAHGTSGVNTGELFF
TRBV7-8	many	TRBD2	TRBJ2-4	TGTGCCAGCAGCAACGGGGGGGTAGCCAAAAACATTCAGTACTTC	CASSNGGVAKNIQYF
TRBV7-9	many	TRBD1	TRBJ2-1	TGTGCCAGCAGCCCCGCCGAGGGGGCAATTGTCAATGAGCAGTTCTTC	CASSPAEGAIVNEQFF
TRBV12-5	NA	NA	TRBJ2-1	TGTGCTAGTGGTCCCGAGGGGAGGCCACCCTACAATGAGCAGTTCTTC	CASGPEGRPPYNEQFF
TRBV28	many	NA	TRBJ1-5	TGTGCCAGCAGTTTGGGCAGCGATAGCAATCAGCCCCAGCATTTT	CASSLGSDSNQPQHF
TRBV12-3/TRBV12-4	many	NA	TRBJ2-1	TGTGCCAGCAGCCCCCGGGACTCCTTCTACAATGAGCAGTTCTTC	CASSPRDSFYNEQFF
TRBV9	many	TRBD2	TRBJ2-7	TGTGCCAGCAGCCAGACAGCGGGGGCCTCGTTGGAGCAGTACTTC	CASSQTAGASLEQYF
TRBV3-1	many	NA	TRBJ2-1	TGTGCCAGCAGCCAAGGGTTATACAATGAGCAGTTCTTC	CASSQGLYNEQFF
TRBV28	few	TRBD1	TRBJ1-5	TGTGCCAGCAGTTCTCTCGGGACAGGGGCAAATCAGCCCCAGCATTTT	CASSSLGTGANQPQHF
TRBV7-2	many	TRBD1	TRBJ1-2	TGTGCCAGCAGCTATGGACAGGGGGGTGGCTACACCTTC	CASSYGQGGGYTF
TRBV30	NA	TRBD2	TRBJ2-3	TGTGCCTGGAGGACTAGCGGCCCAGATACGCAGTATTTT	CAWRTSGPDTQYF
TRBV6-1	many	NA	TRBJ2-1	TGTGCCGGAAGGGATGTCAGTGAGCAGTTCTTC	CAGRDVSEQFF
TRBV20-1	NA	TRBD1	TRBJ1-1	TGCAGTGCTTTAGGCGCAGGGGGGGGCACTGAAGCTTTCTTT	CSALGAGGGTEAFF
TRBV20-1	many	TRBD2	TRBJ2-3	TGCAGTGCTCGGACTAGCGGGAGTGCGGCAGATACGCAGTATTTT	CSARTSGSAADTQYF
TRBV5-1	many	TRBD2	TRBJ2-5	TGCGCCAGCAGCTTGGCGTTAGCGGGGGAAACGTCGACCCAGTACTTC	CASSLALAGETSTQYF
TRBV24-1	many	TRBD2	TRBJ2-7	TGTGCCACCAGTGTAGCGGGAGGGCCCCCCGATGAGCAGTACTTC	CATSVAGGPPDEQYF
TRBV9	NA	NA	TRBJ1-3	TGTGCCAGCAGCGTAGCTTCACAAGGGGTTGGAAACACCATATATTTT	CASSVASQGVGNTIYF
TRBV3-1	many	NA	TRBJ1-6	TGTGCCAGCAGCCACAGGGATTTCAATTCACCCCTCCACTTT	CASSHRDFNSPLHF
TRBV7-2	many	TRBD1	TRBJ2-2	TGTGCCAGCAGCTTAGGGACAGGGAACACCGGGGAGCTGTTTTTT	CASSLGTGNTGELFF
TRBV2	many	NA	TRBJ2-3	TGTGCCAGCACCAGGCTGGGGACTAGCACAGATACGCAGTATTTT	CASTRLGTSTDTQYF
TRBV9	many	TRBD2	TRBJ2-5	TGTGCCAGCAGCCTCCCTAAGCGGGGGGGCTCTTCATCTAAGGAGACCCAGTACTTC	CASSLPKRGGSSSKETQYF
TRBV3-1	few	TRBD1	TRBJ1-5	TGTGCCAGCAGCCGCGGACAGGGGATAGCTCAGCCCCAGCATTTT	CASSRGQGIAQPQHF
TRBV6-2/TRBV6-3	NA	TRBD2	TRBJ2-2	TGTGCCAGCAGCAAACCTGGGACTAGCGGGAACACGAACACCGGGGAGCTGTTTTTT	CASSKPGTSGNTNTGELFF
TRBV7-2	NA	TRBD2	TRBJ2-5	TGTGCCAGCAGCTTTGGACTAGTGGGGGAGACCCAGTACTTC	CASSFGLVGETQYF
TRBV5-1	many	TRBD1	TRBJ2-1	TGCGCCAGCAATACCGGGACAGACTACAATGAGCAGTTCTTC	CASNTGTDYNEQFF
TRBV6-4	NA	NA	TRBJ1-6	TGTGCCAGTAATGGAGGGCAGCTTCAAAATTCACCCCTCCACTTT	CASNGGQLQNSPLHF
TRBV7-3	many	TRBD1	TRBJ2-5	TGTGCCAGCAGCCCTACCGGGACAGGGGTGGGAGAGACCCAGTACTTC	CASSPTGTGVGETQYF
TRBV28	many	TRBD1	TRBJ1-1	TGTGCCAGCAGTTCGACAGGGGCGGCGGTCACTGAAGCTTTCTTT	CASSSTGAAVTEAFF
TRBV6-6	NA	TRBD2	TRBJ2-7	TGTGCCAGCAGTTACTGGCTAGCGGGTGTCTCCGAGCAGTACTTC	CASSYWLAGVSEQYF
TRBV12-5	NA	TRBD2	TRBJ2-5	TGTGCTAGTGCCCTCGGGACTAGCGGGGGGCCCCAAGAGACCCAGTACTTC	CASALGTSGGPQETQYF
TRBV3-1	NA	TRBD1	TRBJ2-7	TGTGCCAGCAGCCTCAGGGGGCACTTTTCCCGCGAGCAGTACTTC	CASSLRGHFSREQYF
TRBV20-1	many	TRBD1	TRBJ2-3	TGCAGTGCTAGAGAGACAGGGGCCACAGATACGCAGTATTTT	CSARETGATDTQYF